This TCR beta chain comes out of a study of T cells in Graves' hyperthyroidism and ophthalmopathy. Turning to the study itself: Pretreatment peripheral blood was obtained at initial diagnosis.

CDR3 length equals 12 residues. With 3 bases removed from V and 1 base from J, the gap between germline ends came to 3 bases. The germline gives CDR1 DFQATT, CDR2 SNEGSKA (reference sequence). This clonotype was counted only a few times. Amplification of TCR beta CDR3 regions was performed using RNA transcripts as template. First-round RT-PCR targeting the TCR CDR3 was performed with the HTBI primer set. TCRdb redid the calling of the multiplex PCR reads with MiXCR, one entry per CDR3 protein. Altogether 490,000 or so distinct CDR3 sequences are present, about 15% being singletons, with the ten largest covering around 32%. Uncontrolled infection, other autoimmune disease, pregnancy or lactation led to exclusion. Diagnosis relied on clinical symptoms, serum thyroxine and TRAb, thyroid ultrasound and orbital computed tomography. An approximately 10 ml volume of fresh peripheral blood provided the PBMCs.

The clonotype was recovered from a woman under 40 with Graves' ophthalmopathy. The material sequenced was blood. The V call is TRBV20-1, the J call TRBJ2-2; D remains unclear. CDR3 in DNA: TGCAGTGCTAGCGAGAACACCGGGGAGCTGTTTTTT. Protein: CSASENTGELFF.